This record covers a single TCR beta chain. This clone's antigen is unknown. No much larger clone exists at a distance of one base, and base qualities are not known. The germline V gene (reference sequence) gives CDR1 as SEHNR and CDR2 as FQNEAQ. V is clipped by 1 base and J by 5 bases, and the sequence between their germline boundaries is 8 bases long. The CDR3 contains 13 residues, cysteine and phenylalanine counted. Here the CDR3 DNA is all that survives: 39 bases in frame from base 1. The CDR3 regions of human TCRbeta chains were analyzed by immunosequencing. The study's own analysis went as follows. TCRs in the repertoires were compared against a reference library of SARS-CoV-2-specific TCRs that had been generated with the MIRA antigen-specificity platform. Breadth was defined as the fraction of unique TCRs that were SARS-CoV-2-associated, and depth was defined as the fraction of total T cells that were SARS-CoV-2-associated. Using the MIRA data, each spike-specific TCR was mapped to the spike region that the TCR reacts to and placed in a CD4 or CD8 class. Log10-transformed breadth and depth values were compared by one-way ANOVA with Sidak's multiple comparisons tests. This is the immuneACCESS table as TCRdb keeps it, with only in-frame sequences that have V and J called. A part of the clones is gone; compared with another copy, unresolved V genes explain less than half, and the rest is unexplained. The DNA gave D and trimming, while V, J and clone size come from that table. The sample data list around 150,000 clones, and 80% to 95% of these were observed just once. Together, the top ten hold roughly 6.2% of the sample.

This sample was included in a study of T cell responses to AZD1222 COVID-19 vaccine (dated by TCRdb to 2020 to 2022). In terms of the full investigation: A total of just over 230 trial participants underwent TCR sequencing, of whom about 210 had received two doses of AZD1222 and about 25 had received two doses of the MenACWY control vaccine. Trial participants were enrolled by age into 18-55, 56-69 and 70-plus year subgroups, with around 150, 28 and 57 TCR-sequenced participants respectively.

Broad study findings and their caveats: The whole spike protein was spanned by vaccine-associated CD4 TCRs, and dominant responses were seen in regions 160-218 and 743-854. Nearly half of unique spike-specific TCRs reportedly recognized epitopes outside regions mutated in the B.1.351 and B.1.1.7 variants. Conclusions about previously exposed vaccinees are limited because only six or seven AZD1222 recipients were SARS-CoV-2 seropositive at baseline. After two AZD1222 doses, both the breadth and the depth of spike-specific TCRs were significantly higher than at day 0 and than in MenACWY recipients. Participants were mostly white British and included more females than males, and it was suggested by the authors that clonal diversity may have been underestimated. Because no samples from the day 14 peak response were available, repertoires could be characterized only after the peak T cell response. In the small 56-69-year group, the increase in depth fell short of significance, most likely because of low power.

The time point label here, explained by the study, means: about 28 days (+/-7) after the second vaccine dose. Because spike-specific TCR depth and breadth did not differ between the two schedules, AZD1222 recipients who got a second dose at roughly 4 weeks were pooled with those who got a second dose at roughly 12 weeks. Samples from vaccinated people were obtained from the UK trials COV001 and COV002, which included a single-blind randomized controlled phase 2/3 trial of AZD1222 (ChAdOx1 nCoV-19) in healthy adults. Trial participant PBMC samples were collected at day 0 and day 28 after the second dose for TCRbeta chain sequencing.

The specimen comprised peripheral blood, sampled 28 days after the second AZD1222 dose. This clonotype originated in an adult who received the AZD1222 COVID-19 vaccine. The chain uses TRBV7-9 and TRBJ2-5; there is no confident call for the D gene. The sequenced DNA is TGTGCCAGCAGCTTAGAAAGGATGGAGACCCAGTACTTC. Its coded protein is CASSLERMETQYF.